This T cell receptor beta chain was sequenced for a study of T cells in tuberculosis. About the study: In South Africa, adults with active tuberculosis were compared with IGRA-negative and latently infected IGRA-positive adolescents.

The V and J ends lost 7 bases and 2 bases, in that order; junction bases with no gene match: 5. CDR1 is SNHLY, CDR2 FYNNEI, per germline. There are 14 residues in the CDR3. Some clones are missing from TCRdb's copy, which holds only in-frame ones; the method was immunoSEQ multiplex PCR. Here the sample spans roughly 44,000 clones, around 96% being singletons. The source of this sequence is a donor aged 10 to 29 with latent tuberculosis or without tuberculosis infection. The material sequenced was PBMCs. The gene calls are TRBV2 and TRBJ2-3, with 8 bases fitting TRBD2. Written as DNA, the CDR3 is TGTGCCAGCACAGCGGGAGATAACACAGATACGCAGTATTTT. This codes for CASTAGDNTDTQYF.